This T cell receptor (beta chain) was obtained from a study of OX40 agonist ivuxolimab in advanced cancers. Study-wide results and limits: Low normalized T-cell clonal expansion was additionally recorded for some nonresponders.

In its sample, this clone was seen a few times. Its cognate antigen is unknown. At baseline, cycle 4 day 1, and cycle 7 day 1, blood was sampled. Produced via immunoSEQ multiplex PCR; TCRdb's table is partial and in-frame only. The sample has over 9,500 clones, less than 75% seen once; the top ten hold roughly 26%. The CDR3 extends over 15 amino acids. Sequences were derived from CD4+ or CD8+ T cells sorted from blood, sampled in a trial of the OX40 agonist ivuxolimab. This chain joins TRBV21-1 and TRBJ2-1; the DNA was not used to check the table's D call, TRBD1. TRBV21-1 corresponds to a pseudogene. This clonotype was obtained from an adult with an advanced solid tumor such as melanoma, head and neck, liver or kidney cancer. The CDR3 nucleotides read TGTGCCAGCATCCAACTTCCTGGACAGCGCGATGAGCAGTTCTTC. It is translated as CASIQLPGQRDEQFF.